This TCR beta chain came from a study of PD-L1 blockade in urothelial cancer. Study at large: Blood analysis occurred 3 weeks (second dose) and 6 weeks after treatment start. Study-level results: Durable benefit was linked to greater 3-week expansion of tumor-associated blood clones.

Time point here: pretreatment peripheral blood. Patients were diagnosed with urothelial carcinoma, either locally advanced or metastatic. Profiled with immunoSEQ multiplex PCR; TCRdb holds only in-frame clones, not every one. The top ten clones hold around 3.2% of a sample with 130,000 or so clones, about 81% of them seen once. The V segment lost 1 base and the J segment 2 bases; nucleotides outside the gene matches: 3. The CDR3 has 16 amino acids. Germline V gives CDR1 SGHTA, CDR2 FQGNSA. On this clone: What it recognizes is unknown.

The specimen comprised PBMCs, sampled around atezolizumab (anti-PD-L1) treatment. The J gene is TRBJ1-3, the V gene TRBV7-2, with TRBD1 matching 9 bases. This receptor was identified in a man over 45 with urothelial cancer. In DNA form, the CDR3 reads TGTGCCAGCAGCTTAGAAGGACAGGGGACTGGAAACACCATATATTTT. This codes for CASSLEGQGTGNTIYF. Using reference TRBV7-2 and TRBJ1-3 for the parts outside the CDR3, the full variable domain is GAGVSQSPSNKVTEKGKDVELRCDPISGHTALYWYRQSLGQGLEFLIYFQGNSAPDKSGLPSDRFSAERTGGSVSTLTIQRTQQEDSAVYLCASSLEGQGTGNTIYFGEGSWLTVV.